These 18 T cell receptor beta chains originate from one sample sequenced in a study of B cell selection in AIRE deficiency (dated by TCRdb to between 2018 and 2021). Library preparation used the immunoSEQ multiplex PCR assay. Not all clones reach the TCRdb copy of this immuneACCESS table, which keeps in-frame sequences only. Checked studies attribute under half of the gap to unresolved V genes and leave the rest unexplained. This sample holds fewer than 30,000 clones; almost 98% were observed only once. Jointly, the top ten make up approximately 0.2% of the sample. CD4+CD127+ cells were sorted as the conventional CD4 T cell population. The specimen sequenced was conventional CD4+ T cells sorted from PBMCs. These receptor sequences come from a human donor with AIRE deficiency.

The rearrangement uses TRBV7-2 and TRBJ2-7; D perhaps matches TRBD1 (5 bases). The CDR3 sequence is 14 residues long. From germline, CDR1 is SGHTA and CDR2 FQGNSA. The ends were cut back, 7 bases at V and 3 bases at J, with 16 bases in the middle. This chain's CDR3 is CASTRPGKVYEQYF. Here the CDR3 DNA reads TGTGCCAGCACCCGACCAGGGAAAGTCTACGAGCAGTACTTC.

V usage is TRBV6-1 and J usage is TRBJ2-5, with D perhaps matching TRBD1 (6 bases). V lost 3 bases to trimming and J lost 11 bases, with 19 bases between them. There are 14 residues in the CDR3. Germline V CDR1 and CDR2: MNHNS, SASEGT. CDR3 in amino acids: CASSERPGAPTQYF. The CDR3 DNA follows: TGTGCCAGCAGTGAGCGGCCAGGGGCCCCCACTCAGTACTTC.

The genes are TRBV10-1 and TRBJ2-3; D remains unclear. The CDR3 has 10 amino acids. The germline V and J ends were trimmed by 3 bases and 5 bases, with 0 bases remaining between them. CDR1 and CDR2 from the germline V gene are WNHNN and SYGVQD (reference sequence). The CDR3 region has the DNA TGCGCCAGCAGTGAAGATACGCAGTATTTT. Its protein product is CASSEDTQYF.

The chain links TRBV28 to TRBJ2-5; 7 bases match TRBD2. The V and J ends lost 3 bases and 1 base, in that order; junction bases with no gene match: 2. Germline V gene lookup returns CDR1 MDHEN and CDR2 SYDVKM. CDR3 length: 14 residues. CDR3 sequence (DNA): TGTGCCAGCAGTTTGGGAGGGATCCAAGAGACCCAGTACTTC. Translating it yields CASSLGGIQETQYF.

The chain recombines TRBV5-6 with TRBJ2-2; 7 bases fit TRBD1. This CDR3 has 14 residues. V gave up 3 bases and J gave up 7 bases; unmatched junction bases: 6. Per germline, CDR1 SGHDT and CDR2 YYEEEE. This CDR3 reads CASSSEGAVGELFF. Here the CDR3 DNA reads TGTGCCAGCAGCTCAGAGGGGGCCGTCGGGGAGCTGTTTTTT. Drawing the rest from reference TRBV5-6 and TRBJ2-2, the complete variable domain is DAGVTQSPTHLIKTRGQQVTLRCSPKSGHDTVSWYQQALGQGPQFIFQYYEEEERQRGNFPDRFSGHQFPNYSSELNVNALLLGDSALYLCASSSEGAVGELFFGEGSRLTVL.

The chain combines TRBV6-5 with TRBJ2-7; D is perhaps TRBD1 (6 bases). The V and J ends lost 10 bases and 3 bases respectively, with 16 bases between them. Germline V gene lookup returns CDR1 MNHEY and CDR2 SVGAGI. The CDR3 is 13 residues long. CDR3 DNA sequence: TGTGCCACCACCAGGGGATTCGGCTACGAGCAGTACTTC. Translated, it gives CATTRGFGYEQYF.

The CDR3 region has the DNA TGTGCCAGCAGTCCACAACCAGGGGCTAGCGGGAGGGCCCCAACAGATACGCAGTATTTT. Translating it yields CASSPQPGASGRAPTDTQYF. The V gene is TRBV28, the J gene TRBJ2-3; 12 bases line up with TRBD2. This CDR3 spans 20 amino acids. The junction had 18 bases not matched to a gene; V was cut back by 5 bases and J by 3 bases. Germline values: CDR1 MDHEN, CDR2 SYDVKM.

The chain couples TRBV7-7 to TRBJ1-1; D might be TRBD1 (6 bases). V was pared by 2 bases and J by 1 base, with 11 bases between. The CDR3 extends over 15 amino acids. The V gene's germline CDR1 is SSHAT and CDR2 FNYEAQ (reference sequence). This CDR3 reads CASSLYEGGNTEAFF. In DNA, the CDR3 is TGTGCCAGCAGCTTATATGAGGGGGGGAACACTGAAGCTTTCTTT.

This clone showed up just once. This chain joins TRBV28 and TRBJ1-5, with a possible D match to TRBD1 (5 bases). CDR1 and CDR2 from the germline V gene are MDHEN and SYDVKM. This CDR3 is 16 amino acids long. The V end lost 2 bases, the J end lost 2 bases, and 13 bases lay between the germline ends. The CDR3 protein is CASSLARRGGNQPQHF. The CDR3 coding sequence is TGTGCCAGCAGTTTAGCTCGGAGAGGGGGCAATCAGCCCCAGCATTTT.

This clone appeared a few times. The V call is TRBV19, the J call TRBJ1-3, with D possibly matching TRBD1 (6 bases). Germline V CDR1 and CDR2: LNHDA, SQIVND (reference sequence). The ends were cut back, 7 bases at V and 3 bases at J, with 13 bases in the middle. This CDR3 is built from 14 residues. In DNA, the CDR3 is TGTGCCAGTACCCGAGGGGGAAGTGGAAACACCATATATTTT. It is translated as CASTRGGSGNTIYF.

This clone was seen a single time. The V and J genes are TRBV30 and TRBJ2-7; 9 bases line up with TRBD1. This CDR3 has 13 amino acids. The trim removed 3 bases at V and 4 bases at J, leaving 4 bases unmatched. The germline V gene has CDR1 GTSNPN and CDR2 SVGIG (reference sequence). This CDR3 reads CAWSRDREYEQYF. The CDR3 DNA is TGTGCCTGGAGCCGGGACAGGGAATACGAGCAGTACTTC.

The chain links TRBV7-3 to TRBJ2-5; D uncertain. This CDR3 spans 13 amino acids. Trimming cost V 3 bases and J 2 bases, with 7 bases left between them. Germline-derived CDR1 and CDR2 are SGHTA and FQGTGA. The CDR3, as DNA: TGTGCCAGCAGCTTCGGCAGACAAGAGACCCAGTACTTC. This sequence encodes CASSFGRQETQYF.

The chain recombines TRBV18 with TRBJ1-3, with 9 bases that match TRBD1. Trimming removed 6 bases from V and 1 base from J; junction bases left unmatched: 4. Per the germline V gene, CDR1 is KGHSH and CDR2 is LQKENI. This CDR3 has 15 residues. CDR3 bases: TGTGCCAGCTCGCGACAGGGGGAGTCTGGAAACACCATATATTTT. Translation gives CASSRQGESGNTIYF.

This rearrangement joins TRBV2 to TRBJ1-2; TRBD1 aligns across 7 bases. This CDR3 is 12 amino acids long. The germline V gene has CDR1 SNHLY and CDR2 FYNNEI. J lost 10 bases, V lost 9 bases, and 11 bases had no gene match. The CDR3 bases are TGTGCCAGAACGAACAGGGGCCCGGCCTACACCTTC. It translates to CARTNRGPAYTF.

In nucleotides, the CDR3 is TGTGCCAGCGCCCTCAGCGGGAAGGACTACGAGCAGTACTTC. It codes for CASALSGKDYEQYF. This chain uses TRBV6-1 with TRBJ2-7; 7 nucleotides line up with TRBD2. This CDR3 comprises 14 residues. After removal of 8 bases from V and 3 bases from J, the junction contained 10 bases not matched to a gene. Germline V gene lookup returns CDR1 MNHNS and CDR2 SASEGT.

The genes are TRBV29-1 and TRBJ1-1; D is ambiguous. CDR3 length: 13 residues. With 1 base removed from V and 4 bases from J, the gap between germline ends came to 10 bases. Germline CDR1 and CDR2: SQVTM and ANQGSEA. CDR3 loop: CSVEVATGTEAFF. The CDR3 nucleotides are TGCAGCGTTGAAGTGGCAACGGGCACTGAAGCTTTCTTT.

This chain uses TRBV7-9 with TRBJ2-3; the D gene is possibly TRBD2 (7 bases). V was clipped by 5 bases and J by 0 bases, with 15 bases between them. CDR1 SEHNR and CDR2 FQNEAQ come from the germline V gene (reference sequence). CDR3 size: 16 residues. The CDR3 sequence: CASSARGGLSTDTQYF. In DNA, the CDR3 is TGTGCCAGCAGCGCAAGGGGGGGTCTTAGCACAGATACGCAGTATTTT.

As DNA, the CDR3 is TGTGCCAGCAGCTCCCGTCCACGAGATTCACCCCTCCACTTT. Translated: CASSSRPRDSPLHF. The gene calls are TRBV11-2 and TRBJ1-6; D is ambiguous. V was trimmed by 4 bases and J by 8 bases, leaving 12 bases between them. The CDR3 contains 14 residues. The germline V gene encodes CDR1 SGHAT and CDR2 FQNNGV.